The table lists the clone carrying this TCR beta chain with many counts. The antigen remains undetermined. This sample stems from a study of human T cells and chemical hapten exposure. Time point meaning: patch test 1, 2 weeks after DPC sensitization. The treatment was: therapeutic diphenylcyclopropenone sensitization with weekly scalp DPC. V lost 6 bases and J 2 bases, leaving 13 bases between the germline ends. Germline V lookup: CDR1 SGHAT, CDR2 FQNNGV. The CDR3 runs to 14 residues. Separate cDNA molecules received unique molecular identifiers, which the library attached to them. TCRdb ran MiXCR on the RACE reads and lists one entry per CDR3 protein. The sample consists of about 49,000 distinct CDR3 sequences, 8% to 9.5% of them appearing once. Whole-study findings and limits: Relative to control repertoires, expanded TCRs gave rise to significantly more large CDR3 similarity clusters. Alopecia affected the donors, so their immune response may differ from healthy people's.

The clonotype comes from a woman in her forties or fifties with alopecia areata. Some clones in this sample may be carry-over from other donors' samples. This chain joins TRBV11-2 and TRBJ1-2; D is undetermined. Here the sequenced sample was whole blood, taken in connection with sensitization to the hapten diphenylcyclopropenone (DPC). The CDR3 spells CASRAHRQNYGYTF. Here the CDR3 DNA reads TGTGCCAGCAGGGCTCATAGGCAGAACTATGGCTACACCTTC. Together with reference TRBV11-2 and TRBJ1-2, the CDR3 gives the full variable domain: EAGVAQSPRYKIIEKRQSVAFWCNPISGHATLYWYQQILGQGPKLLIQFQNNGVVDDSQLPKDRFSAERLKGVDSTLKIQPAKLEDSAVYLCASRAHRQNYGYTFGSGTRLTVV.